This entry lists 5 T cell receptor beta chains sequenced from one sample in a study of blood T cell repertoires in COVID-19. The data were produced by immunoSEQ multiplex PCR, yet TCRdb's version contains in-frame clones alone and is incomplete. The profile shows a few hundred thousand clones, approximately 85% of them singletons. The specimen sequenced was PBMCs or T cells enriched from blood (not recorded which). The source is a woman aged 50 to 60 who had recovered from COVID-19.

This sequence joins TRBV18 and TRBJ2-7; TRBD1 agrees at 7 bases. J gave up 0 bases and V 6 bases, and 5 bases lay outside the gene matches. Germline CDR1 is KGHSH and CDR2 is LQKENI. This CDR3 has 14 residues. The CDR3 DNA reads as TGTGCCAGCTCCCGCCGGGACAGCTCCTACGAGCAGTACTTC. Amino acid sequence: CASSRRDSSYEQYF.

Written as DNA, the CDR3 is TGTGCCAGCAGTGAACAGTTCGGGTACGAGCAGTACTTC. Its protein product is CASSEQFGYEQYF. The chain links TRBV6-1 to TRBJ2-7; no reliable D call. Germline V gene sequence: CDR1 MNHNS, CDR2 SASEGT. The CDR3 is 13 residues long. Trimming removed 2 bases from V and 4 bases from J, with 9 bases in between.

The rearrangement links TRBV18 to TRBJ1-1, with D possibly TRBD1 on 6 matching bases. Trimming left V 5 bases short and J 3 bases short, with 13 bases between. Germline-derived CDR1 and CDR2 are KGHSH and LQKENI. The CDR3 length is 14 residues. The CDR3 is CASSYVQGHTEAFF. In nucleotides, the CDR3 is TGTGCCAGCTCATACGTACAGGGACACACTGAAGCTTTCTTT.

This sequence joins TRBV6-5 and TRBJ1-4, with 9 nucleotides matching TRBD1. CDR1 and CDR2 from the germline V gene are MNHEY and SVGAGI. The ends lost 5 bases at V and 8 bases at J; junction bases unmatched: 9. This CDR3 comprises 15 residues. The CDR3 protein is CASSISGTGLEKLFF. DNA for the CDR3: TGTGCCAGCAGTATATCCGGGACAGGGCTCGAAAAACTGTTTTTT.

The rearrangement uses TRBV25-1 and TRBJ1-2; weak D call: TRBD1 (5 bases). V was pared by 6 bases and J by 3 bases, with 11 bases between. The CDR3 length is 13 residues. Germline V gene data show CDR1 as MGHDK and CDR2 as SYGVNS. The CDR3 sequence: CASRRGSDYGYTF. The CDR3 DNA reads TGTGCCAGCAGAAGGGGTAGTGACTATGGCTACACCTTC.